This record concerns one TCR beta chain sequence. These data come from a study of blood T cell repertoires in COVID-19. Study-level background: Italy, Spain and the United States were the sources of the convalescent and acute COVID-19 samples. Sources were T cells, B-cell-depleted T cells, or PBMCs; the material itself was cDNA or gDNA.

Germline assignment: CDR1 MNHNS and CDR2 SASEGT. The CDR3 has 19 residues. Losses at the gene ends were 4 bases for V and 6 bases for J; bases not matched to a gene: 16. Membership in each cohort depended on participant-reported clinical history. Study processing details: Nucleated cell counts were estimated from reference gene primer amplification. Sequenced by immunoSEQ multiplex PCR; TCRdb stores in-frame clones only, minus some. V, J and clone size are taken as reported in that table, and D and trimming were inferred from the DNA itself. The profile covers about 380,000 clones, with 70% to 90% appearing a single time and 1.2% taken by the ten largest.

The TCR sequence derives from a woman in her late teens or twenties who had recovered from COVID-19. Sequenced: PBMCs or T cells enriched from blood (not recorded which). The chain recombines TRBV6-1 with TRBJ2-4, with 12 bases matching TRBD2. CDR3 bases: TGTGCCAGCAGTGCTACCTCTCTAGCGGGGGGGCCGGCCGGAAACATTCAGTACTTC. Translated: CASSATSLAGGPAGNIQYF.